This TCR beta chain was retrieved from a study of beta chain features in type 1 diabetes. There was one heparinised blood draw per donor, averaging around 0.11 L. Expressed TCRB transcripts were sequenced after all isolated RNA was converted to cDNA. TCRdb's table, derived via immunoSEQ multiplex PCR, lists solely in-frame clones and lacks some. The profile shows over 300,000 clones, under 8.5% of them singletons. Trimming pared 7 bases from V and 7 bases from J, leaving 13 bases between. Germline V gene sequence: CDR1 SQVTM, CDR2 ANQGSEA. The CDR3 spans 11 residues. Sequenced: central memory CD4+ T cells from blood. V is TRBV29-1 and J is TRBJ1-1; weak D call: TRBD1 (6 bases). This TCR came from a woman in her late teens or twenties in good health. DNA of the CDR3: TGCAGCGGGAGTTCGACAGGTGAAGCTTTCTTT. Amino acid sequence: CSGSSTGEAFF.